The 8 T cell receptor beta chains below all came from one sample that was sequenced in a study of T cells after posttransplantation cyclophosphamide. Sequencing used immunoSEQ multiplex PCR; TCRdb keeps in-frame clones, though not all of them. The repertoire yields tens of thousands of clones, none seen only once; the top ten contain 2.5%. The sample was PBMCs. Source of these receptors: a man aged 45 to 65 in good health, CMV-negative, and a related stem cell transplant donor.

This clone was observed at least ten times. Here the CDR3 reads CASTTGSYEQYF. The CDR3 DNA follows: TGTGCCAGCACTACAGGGTCCTACGAGCAGTACTTC. This chain joins TRBV6-1 and TRBJ2-7; weak D call: TRBD1 (6 bases). V was pared by 7 bases and J by 1 base, with 8 bases between. The CDR3 totals 12 residues. The germline V gene has CDR1 MNHNS and CDR2 SASEGT.

At least ten counts were recorded for this clone. The chain employs TRBV18 and TRBJ1-1; D is unresolved. The V end was cut by 6 bases, the J end by 4 bases, with 9 bases between. The CDR3 totals 12 residues. Germline lookup yields CDR1 KGHSH and CDR2 LQKENI. The DNA of the CDR3 is TGTGCCAGCTCCCGCTCCGGCACTGAAGCTTTCTTT. Translation gives CASSRSGTEAFF.

Only a few counts were recorded for this clone. A much larger clonotype is one base distant, so this may be a read error. In the same sample, other DNA sequences code for this CDR3. The gene calls are TRBV5-1 and TRBJ2-1, with TRBD2 matching over 8 bases. The germline V gene encodes CDR1 SGHRS and CDR2 YFSETQ. After removal of 5 bases from V and 8 bases from J, the junction contained 9 bases not matched to a gene. The CDR3 is 14 amino acids. CDR3 sequence reads: CASRYGGSGDEQFF. The CDR3 region has the DNA TGCGCCAGCAGGTATGGGGGTAGCGGGGATGAGCAGTTCTTC.

This clone was counted at least ten times. CDR3 loop: CASSPLRDSSYNSPLHF. CDR3 bases: TGTGCCAGCAGCCCCCTGCGGGACAGCTCCTATAATTCACCCCTCCACTTT. The chain couples TRBV11-2 to TRBJ1-6; 7 bases match TRBD1. Germline V gene sequence: CDR1 SGHAT, CDR2 FQNNGV. The CDR3 runs to 17 residues. Unmatched junction bases numbered 7, after V lost 5 bases and J lost 0 bases.

This clone was seen at least ten times. The V call is TRBV5-1, the J call TRBJ1-1; the match to TRBD1 covers 11 bases. The germline gives CDR1 SGHRS, CDR2 YFSETQ. The CDR3 runs 14 residues. The trim removed 4 bases at V and 4 bases at J, leaving 3 bases unmatched. The CDR3 loop reads CASSAGTGGTEAFF. CDR3 coding DNA: TGCGCCAGCAGCGCGGGGACAGGGGGCACTGAAGCTTTCTTT.

This clone was counted many times. V usage is TRBV5-1 and J usage is TRBJ1-4; D is undetermined. V was trimmed by 6 bases and J by 5 bases, leaving 11 bases between them. The CDR3 spans 13 residues. Germline V CDR1 and CDR2: SGHRS, YFSETQ. CDR3 loop: CASMAGPNEKLFF. CDR3 sequence (DNA): TGCGCCAGCATGGCTGGGCCGAATGAAAAACTGTTTTTT.

The chain carries TRBV5-1 and TRBJ2-3; 8 bases are shared with TRBD1. Trimming took 3 bases from V and 2 from J; bases not matched to a gene: 11. The CDR3 loop spans 17 amino acids. CDR1 is SGHRS and CDR2 is YFSETQ in the germline V gene. CDR3 DNA: TGCGCCAGCAGCTCCGGACAGGGCCAGCTCCACACAGATACGCAGTATTTT. It yields the protein CASSSGQGQLHTDTQYF. Drawing the rest from reference TRBV5-1 and TRBJ2-3, the complete variable domain is KAGVTQTPRYLIKTRGQQVTLSCSPISGHRSVSWYQQTPGQGLQFLFEYFSETQRNKGNFPGRFSGRQFSNSRSEMNVSTLELGDSALYLCASSSGQGQLHTDTQYFGPGTRLTVL.

This clone was recorded at least ten times. CDR3 bases: TGTGCCAGCAGTTCGTACAGGGGGAACACTGAAGCTTTCTTT. Protein sequence: CASSSYRGNTEAFF. The chain links TRBV6-1 to TRBJ1-1; TRBD1 aligns across 7 bases. The CDR3 totals 14 residues. Losses at the gene ends were 5 bases for V and 1 base for J; bases not matched to a gene: 4. The V gene's germline CDR1 is MNHNS and CDR2 SASEGT.